This T cell receptor (beta chain) was obtained from a study of blood T cell repertoires in COVID-19. Study information: Acute and convalescent COVID-19 samples came from the United States, Italy and Spain.

Per the authors' pipeline: Amplification with reference gene primers provided the estimates of nucleated cell counts. Clones were sequenced by immunoSEQ multiplex PCR, and TCRdb holds only the in-frame ones, with some missing. V and J calls and clone size follow that table, whereas D and trimming were derived from the DNA. The sample lists tens of thousands of clones, 80% to 85% occurring once. Germline V gives CDR1 MNHEY, CDR2 SVGAGI. This CDR3 has 14 amino acids. Trimming removed 0 bases from V and 7 bases from J, with 12 bases in between. The sequence was collected from a man aged 50 or older with acute or convalescent COVID-19. The source material was peripheral blood. V usage is TRBV6-5 and J usage is TRBJ1-2, with D perhaps matching TRBD1 (5 bases). CDR3 in amino acids: CASSYSAGLSGYTF. CDR3 sequence (DNA): TGTGCCAGCAGTTACTCGGCAGGGTTAAGTGGCTACACCTTC.